This T cell receptor (beta chain) derives from a study of shared clonotypes between healthy human individuals. Findings and limits, study-wide: Estimated richness was generally greater in naive than memory subsets.

Terminally differentiated effector memory CD45RA+ cells were excluded from the naive CD8 cells, which were CD45RO-negative and positively selected for CCR7. Donors, without exception, were Caucasian adults residing in Nashville, Tennessee. For this clone: Its antigen is currently unknown.

Deep was the level used in running the assay. The data were produced by immunoSEQ multiplex PCR, yet TCRdb's version contains in-frame clones alone and is incomplete. Of about 2.2 million clones in the sample, 85% to 95% were seen once. V was shortened by 5 bases and J by 6 bases, with 11 bases between the two germline ends. From germline, CDR1 is MNHEY and CDR2 SVGAGI. The CDR3 sequence is 13 residues long. The chain couples TRBV6-5 to TRBJ1-5, with a possible D match to TRBD1 (5 bases). The specimen sequenced was naive CD8+ T cells from PBMCs. The receptor was derived from a man younger than 35 in good health. Some clones in this sample may be carry-over from other donors' samples. For the CDR3, the DNA is TGTGCCAGCAGTGGGGGTTTCGGTCAGCCCCAGCATTTT. Protein: CASSGGFGQPQHF.